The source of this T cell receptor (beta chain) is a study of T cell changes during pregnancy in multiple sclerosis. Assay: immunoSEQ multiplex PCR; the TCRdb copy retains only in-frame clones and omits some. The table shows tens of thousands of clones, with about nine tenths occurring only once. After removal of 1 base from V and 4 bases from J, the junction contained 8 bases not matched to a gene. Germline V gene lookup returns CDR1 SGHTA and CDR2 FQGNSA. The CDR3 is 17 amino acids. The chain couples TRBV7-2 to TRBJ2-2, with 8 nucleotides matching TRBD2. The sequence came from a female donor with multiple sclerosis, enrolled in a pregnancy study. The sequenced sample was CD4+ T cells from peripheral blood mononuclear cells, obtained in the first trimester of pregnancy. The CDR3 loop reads CASSLGWGGRSTGELFF. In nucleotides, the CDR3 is TGTGCCAGCAGCTTAGGATGGGGCGGGAGGAGCACCGGGGAGCTGTTTTTT.